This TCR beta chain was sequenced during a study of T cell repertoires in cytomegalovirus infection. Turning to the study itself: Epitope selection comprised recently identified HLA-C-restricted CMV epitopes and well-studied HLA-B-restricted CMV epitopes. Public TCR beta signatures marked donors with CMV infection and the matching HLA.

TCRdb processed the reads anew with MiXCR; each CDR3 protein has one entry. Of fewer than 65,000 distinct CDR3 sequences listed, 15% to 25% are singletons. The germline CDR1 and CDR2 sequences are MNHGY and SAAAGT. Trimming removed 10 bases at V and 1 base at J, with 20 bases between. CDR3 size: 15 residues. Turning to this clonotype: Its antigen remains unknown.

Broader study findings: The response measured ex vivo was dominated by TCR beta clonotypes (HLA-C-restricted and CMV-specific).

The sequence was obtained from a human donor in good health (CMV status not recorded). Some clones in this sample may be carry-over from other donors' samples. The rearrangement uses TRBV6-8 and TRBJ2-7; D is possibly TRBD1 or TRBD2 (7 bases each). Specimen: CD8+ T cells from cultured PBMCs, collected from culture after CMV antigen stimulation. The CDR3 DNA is TGTGCCACGAGGGGGAGGGACAGTAGATCCTACGAGCAGTACTTC. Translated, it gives CATRGRDSRSYEQYF.